This is a list of T cell receptor beta chains from one sample in a study of T cell repertoires in cytomegalovirus infection. For these receptors, no antigen is known. TCRdb re-analysed the reads in MiXCR, keeping a single row per CDR3 protein. The sample shows under 850,000 distinct CDR3 sequences, around 31% of them seen only once. The sequences come from cultured PBMCs, collected from culture after CMV antigen stimulation. The receptors originated from a human donor in good health (CMV status not recorded). Some clones in this sample may be carry-over from other donors' samples. Each CDR3 is given with its conserved first and last residue. The order of the fields is clone size, V gene, D gene, J gene, CDR3 DNA, CDR3 protein. A D gene is named only where the DNA matches it firmly. The size field is filled for only some rows; it gives once, few, many or a size class.

clone size: many
V gene: TRBV6-1
D gene: TRBD1
J gene: TRBJ2-1
CDR3 DNA: TGTGCCAGCGCGGGCCCAAGGACAGGGGTAGGAAATGAGCAGTTCTTC
CDR3 protein: CASAGPRTGVGNEQFF

clone size: few
V gene: TRBV10-3
D gene: .
J gene: TRBJ2-3
CDR3 DNA: TGTGCCATCAGTTCGGCGGCAGATACGCAGTATTTT
CDR3 protein: CAISSAADTQYF

clone size: .
V gene: TRBV6-5
D gene: .
J gene: TRBJ1-1
CDR3 DNA: TGTGCCAGCAGTTACTCGAATAGGGGGAACACTGAAGCTTTCTTT
CDR3 protein: CASSYSNRGNTEAFF

clone size: few
V gene: TRBV5-5
D gene: .
J gene: TRBJ2-3
CDR3 DNA: TGTGCCAGCAGCTTGCGAAGGGAACCCCTCGATACGCAGTATTTT
CDR3 protein: CASSLRREPLDTQYF

clone size: many
V gene: TRBV6-2/TRBV6-3
D gene: TRBD1
J gene: TRBJ2-7
CDR3 DNA: TGTGCCAGCAGTCCAGGCACGGGGACAGGGGCATACGAGCAGTACTTC
CDR3 protein: CASSPGTGTGAYEQYF

clone size: few
V gene: TRBV6-5
D gene: .
J gene: TRBJ1-6
CDR3 DNA: TGTGCCAGCAGTTTCGACAGGCGACCGTATAATTCACCCCTCCACTTT
CDR3 protein: CASSFDRRPYNSPLHF

clone size: many
V gene: TRBV7-2
D gene: TRBD2
J gene: TRBJ2-1
CDR3 DNA: TGTGCCAGCAGCCCCTGGACTAGCGGGGGGGCTCGGGAGCAGTTCTTC
CDR3 protein: CASSPWTSGGAREQFF

clone size: .
V gene: TRBV11-3
D gene: TRBD2
J gene: TRBJ2-1
CDR3 DNA: TGTGCCAGCAGCCCTAGCCCTAGACTAGCGGGGGACTACAATGAGCAGTTCTTC
CDR3 protein: CASSPSPRLAGDYNEQFF

clone size: .
V gene: TRBV7-8
D gene: TRBD2
J gene: TRBJ2-3
CDR3 DNA: TGTGCCAGCAGCCCCCGCAGGGCTAGCGGGAGTTTAGATACGCAGTATTTT
CDR3 protein: CASSPRRASGSLDTQYF

clone size: .
V gene: TRBV7-8
D gene: .
J gene: TRBJ2-2
CDR3 DNA: TGTGCCAGCAGCTTAGGCCGCGGGCTCTCGAACAACGGGGAGCTGTTTTTT
CDR3 protein: CASSLGRGLSNNGELFF

clone size: .
V gene: TRBV6-2/TRBV6-3
D gene: .
J gene: TRBJ2-5
CDR3 DNA: TGTGCCAGCAGCTCGAACAGAGCAGAGACCCAGTACTTC
CDR3 protein: CASSSNRAETQYF

clone size: .
V gene: TRBV20-1
D gene: .
J gene: TRBJ2-3
CDR3 DNA: TGCAGTGCTAGAGATTGGCACGCAAGAGCAGTTAGCACAGATACGCAGTATTTT
CDR3 protein: CSARDWHARAVSTDTQYF

clone size: few
V gene: TRBV7-9
D gene: .
J gene: TRBJ1-1
CDR3 DNA: TGTGCCAGCACTCCATCGGAGGGACGATGGGGGAACACTGAAGCTTTCTTT
CDR3 protein: CASTPSEGRWGNTEAFF

clone size: .
V gene: TRBV7-9
D gene: .
J gene: TRBJ1-2
CDR3 DNA: TGTGCCAGCAGCTTTGGGGGGCAGGGCTACACCTTC
CDR3 protein: CASSFGGQGYTF

clone size: many
V gene: TRBV7-8
D gene: .
J gene: TRBJ1-1
CDR3 DNA: TGTGCCAGCAGCTTAGTGGGTTGGTTGGCTGAAGCTTTCTTT
CDR3 protein: CASSLVGWLAEAFF

clone size: .
V gene: TRBV12-3/TRBV12-4
D gene: .
J gene: TRBJ2-3
CDR3 DNA: TGTGCCACCAAGACAAGTTGGGGCACAGATACGCAGTATTTT
CDR3 protein: CATKTSWGTDTQYF

clone size: .
V gene: TRBV24-1
D gene: .
J gene: TRBJ1-5
CDR3 DNA: TGTGCCACCAGTGATCCAGGAGTTGTTCATTTT
CDR3 protein: CATSDPGVVHF